This T cell receptor beta chain was sequenced during a study of blood T cell repertoires in COVID-19. Study in general: Spain, Italy and the United States supplied samples that represented acute and convalescent COVID-19. Sample material is recorded as cDNA or gDNA derived from T cells, B-cell-depleted T cells, or PBMCs.

Authors' data handling: Amplification with reference gene primers provided the estimates of nucleated cell counts. Using immunoSEQ multiplex PCR, the repertoire was profiled, and TCRdb retains in-frame clones only, with some absent. Clone size and V and J calls were adopted from that table, with D and trimming inferred from the DNA. The table records 250,000 to 300,000 clones, 70% to 90% of them present only once. As for this clone: At the DNA level, this CDR3 is encoded by other sequences in the same sample as well.

The Seattle patients, enrolled during active infection, were followed longitudinally. The clonotype comes from an older woman with COVID-19, enrolled during active disease. Sequenced input: peripheral blood.

The DNA for the CDR3 is TGTGCCTGGTCCCGGGGGAGAGATAATTCACCCCTCCACTTT. Translated, it gives CAWSRGRDNSPLHF. This sequence joins TRBV30 and TRBJ1-6, with TRBD1 as a possible D gene (5 bases). This CDR3 contains 14 residues. The germline V gene has CDR1 GTSNPN and CDR2 SVGIG (reference sequence). The V and J ends lost 5 bases and 5 bases respectively, with 13 bases between them.